Presented here are 15 T cell receptor beta chains from one specimen sequenced in a study of patients and donors after allogeneic stem cell transplantation. TCRdb reprocessed the RT-PCR reads via MiXCR and lists one record per CDR3 protein. Here the sample spans about 960,000 distinct CDR3 sequences, 18% being singletons. What was sequenced was blood, either unsorted or a sorted T cell fraction (not recorded which). The receptor source for this set is a human donor who was either an allogeneic HSCT recipient or a stem cell or donor lymphocyte infusion donor (not recorded which). It is not recorded whose cells these are; they may come from a transplant donor.

J is TRBJ2-7 and V is TRBV6-5; D is undetermined. The germline CDR1 and CDR2 sequences are MNHEY and SVGAGI. V lost 0 bases, J lost 1 base, and 7 bases lay in between. The CDR3 has 14 amino acids. In DNA form, the CDR3 reads TGTGCCAGCAGTTACTCGTCCAGGTCCTACGAGCAGTACTTC. Translated: CASSYSSRSYEQYF.

There are a few counts of this clonotype. The chain uses TRBV2 and TRBJ2-3; no reliable D call. This CDR3 contains 14 residues. CDR1 is SNHLY and CDR2 is FYNNEI in the germline V gene. The V gene lost 4 bases and the J gene lost 0 bases, with 8 bases spanning the gap. The CDR3 nucleotides are TGTGCCAGCAGTGTTGTTTTGAGCACAGATACGCAGTATTTT. Translated: CASSVVLSTDTQYF.

V is TRBV28 and J is TRBJ1-2; perhaps TRBD1 as D (5 bases). Germline V lookup: CDR1 MDHEN, CDR2 SYDVKM. The CDR3 runs 15 residues. Deletions cut 4 bases from V and 4 bases from J, with 16 bases between. The CDR3 protein is CASSSTGRALYGYTF. For the CDR3, the DNA is TGTGCCAGCAGTTCCACGGGACGGGCACTCTATGGCTACACCTTC.

This clonotype occurred a few times. The chain has TRBV27 and TRBJ2-6; no clear D. The CDR3 covers 17 residues. Looked up from germline, CDR1 is MNHEY and CDR2 is SMNVEV (reference sequence). V was clipped by 1 base and J by 2 bases, with 12 bases between them. The CDR3 reads CASSLWFRSTGANVLTF. In DNA form, the CDR3 reads TGTGCCAGCAGTTTATGGTTTCGGTCCACTGGGGCCAACGTCCTGACTTTC.

The sample holds many counts of this clonotype. The chain combines TRBV12-3 or TRBV12-4 with TRBJ2-3, with TRBD1 identical over 7 bases. The CDR3 length is 14 residues. V gave up 6 bases and J gave up 3 bases; unmatched junction bases: 6. In DNA, the CDR3 is TGTGCCAGCAGAGACAGGGTTGGGACAGATACGCAGTATTTT. Translated, it gives CASRDRVGTDTQYF.

This clonotype occurred a few times. This chain uses TRBV29-1 with TRBJ2-7; D is uncertain. Germline CDR1 SQVTM, CDR2 ANQGSEA. The V and J ends lost 5 bases and 2 bases respectively, with 10 bases between them. CDR3 size: 12 residues. Written as DNA, the CDR3 is TGCAGCGTTATCGCGGCAACCTACGAGCAGTACTTC. This codes for CSVIAATYEQYF.

This clonotype occurred a few times. The gene calls are TRBV7-2 and TRBJ2-7; 9 bases match TRBD2. V lost 7 bases to trimming and J lost 6 bases; unmatched junction nucleotides: 13. The germline V gene has CDR1 SGHTA and CDR2 FQGNSA. CDR3 length: 15 residues. CDR3 loop: CASTQAGRGGGEQYF. The CDR3 nucleotides read TGTGCCAGCACCCAAGCCGGGCGGGGGGGCGGCGAGCAGTACTTC.

The chain has TRBV7-9 and TRBJ2-7; D is uncertain. V gave up 2 bases and J gave up 0 bases, with 8 bases separating them. The CDR3 runs to 14 residues. From germline, CDR1 is SEHNR and CDR2 FQNEAQ (reference sequence). The CDR3 loop reads CASSLSLNSYEQYF. Here the CDR3 DNA reads TGTGCCAGCAGCTTAAGCCTGAACTCCTACGAGCAGTACTTC.

In its sample, this clonotype was seen a few times. V gene TRBV7-9 combines with J gene TRBJ2-1, with unresolved D. Between the trimmed V and J ends, which lost 2 bases and 3 bases, there was a span of 5 bases. CDR3 length: 13 amino acids. In germline, CDR1 is SEHNR, CDR2 FQNEAQ (reference sequence). The CDR3 DNA is TGTGCCAGCAGCTTACGGAACTACAATGAGCAGTTCTTC. Translation: CASSLRNYNEQFF.

J is TRBJ1-3 and V is TRBV15, with unresolved D. Trimming pared 1 base from V and 2 bases from J, leaving 12 bases between. In germline, CDR1 is LNHNV, CDR2 YYDKDF (reference sequence). The CDR3 is made up of 16 amino acids. CDR3: CATSRGRRSAGNTIYF. The CDR3 DNA reads as TGTGCCACCAGCAGAGGGAGAAGGAGCGCTGGAAACACCATATATTTT.

This chain links TRBV12-3 or TRBV12-4 with TRBJ2-3, with TRBD2 identical over 7 bases. V gave up 5 bases and J gave up 4 bases; unmatched junction bases: 3. CDR3 size: 13 residues. CDR3 DNA sequence: TGTGCCAGCAGTAAGCGGGGCCCAGATACGCAGTATTTT. Translated: CASSKRGPDTQYF.

This clonotype came up once. The chain employs TRBV3-1 and TRBJ1-1; D call uncertain. The germline V gene has CDR1 LGHDT and CDR2 YNNKEL (reference sequence). Trimming removed 6 bases at V and 1 base at J, with 12 bases between. The CDR3 is 14 amino acids. As DNA, the CDR3 is TGTGCCAGCAGATTACACGGGGAGAACACTGAAGCTTTCTTT. As protein: CASRLHGENTEAFF.

The sample holds many counts of this clonotype. The chain is built from TRBV9 and TRBJ1-1, with TRBD1 as a possible D gene (6 bases). Germline values: CDR1 SGDLS, CDR2 YYNGEE. The V end lost 1 base, the J end lost 0 bases, and 19 bases lay between the germline ends. This CDR3 has 18 amino acids. The CDR3 nucleotides are TGTGCCAGCAGCGTATACAGGGAGGGTAGGGGTATGAACACTGAAGCTTTCTTT. Protein sequence: CASSVYREGRGMNTEAFF.

V and J are TRBV6-1 and TRBJ2-7; TRBD2 agrees at 8 bases. This CDR3 spans 13 amino acids. V lost 7 bases, J lost 5 bases, and 7 bases stayed unmatched. CDR1 and CDR2 from the germline V gene are MNHNS and SASEGT. In DNA form, the CDR3 reads TGTGCCAGCACCCGGGGGGGGATCAACGAGCAGTACTTC. It specifies CASTRGGINEQYF.

The rearrangement joins TRBV27 to TRBJ2-3, with D uncertain. This CDR3 spans 11 amino acids. Germline CDR1 MNHEY, CDR2 SMNVEV (reference sequence). V lost 6 bases and J 6 bases, leaving 7 bases between the germline ends. CDR3 amino acids: CASSGYDTQYF. The CDR3 region has the DNA TGTGCCAGCAGCGGTTACGATACGCAGTATTTT.